This T cell receptor (beta chain) was profiled in a study of blood T cell repertoires in COVID-19. As for the study in general: Collection of acute and convalescent COVID-19 samples took place in the United States, Italy and Spain. Sources were T cells, B-cell-depleted T cells, or PBMCs; the material itself was cDNA or gDNA.

Per the original methods: Estimation of nucleated cell counts was performed using reference gene primer amplification. Assay: immunoSEQ multiplex PCR; the TCRdb copy retains only in-frame clones and omits some. The V and J calls and clone size come from that table; D and trimming were worked out from the DNA. The sample includes about 270,000 clones, about nine tenths of them seen just once. Germline values: CDR1 MRHNA, CDR2 SNTAGT. There are 16 residues in the CDR3. J was trimmed by 8 bases and V by 6 bases; bases with no gene match: 10. The chain recombines TRBV6-4 with TRBJ2-1; 13 bases map to TRBD2. Input material: PBMCs or T cells enriched from blood (not recorded which). This clonotype was sampled from a woman aged 18 to 35 who had recovered from COVID-19. The CDR3 bases are TGTGCCAGCAGCAGAGCCGGGACTAGCGGGAACCATGAGCAGTTCTTC. The encoded protein is CASSRAGTSGNHEQFF.